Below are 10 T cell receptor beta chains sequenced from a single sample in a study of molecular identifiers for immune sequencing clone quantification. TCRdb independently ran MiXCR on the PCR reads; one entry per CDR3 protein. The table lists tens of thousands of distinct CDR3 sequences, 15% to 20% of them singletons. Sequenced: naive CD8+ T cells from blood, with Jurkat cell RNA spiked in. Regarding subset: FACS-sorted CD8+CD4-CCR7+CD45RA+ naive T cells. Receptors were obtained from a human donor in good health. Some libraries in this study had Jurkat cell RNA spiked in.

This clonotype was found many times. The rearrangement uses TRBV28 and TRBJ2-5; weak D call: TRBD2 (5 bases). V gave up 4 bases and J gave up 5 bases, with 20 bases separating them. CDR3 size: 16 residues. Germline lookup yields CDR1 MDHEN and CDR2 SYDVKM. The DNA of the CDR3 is TGTGCCAGCAGTTCCCCCCGGGAAACCGTGGGGGAGACCCAGTACTTC. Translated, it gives CASSSPRETVGETQYF.

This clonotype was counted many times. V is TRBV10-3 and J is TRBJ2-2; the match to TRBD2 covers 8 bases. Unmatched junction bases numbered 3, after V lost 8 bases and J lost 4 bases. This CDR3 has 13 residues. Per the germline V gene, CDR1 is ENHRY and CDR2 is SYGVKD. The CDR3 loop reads CAIESGSTGELFF. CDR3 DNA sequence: TGTGCCATCGAAAGCGGGAGCACCGGGGAGCTGTTTTTT.

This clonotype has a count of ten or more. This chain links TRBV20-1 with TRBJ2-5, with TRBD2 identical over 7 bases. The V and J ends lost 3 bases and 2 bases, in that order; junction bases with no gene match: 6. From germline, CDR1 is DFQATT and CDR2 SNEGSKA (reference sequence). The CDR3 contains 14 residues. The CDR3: CSASSAGVQETQYF. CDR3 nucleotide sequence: TGCAGTGCTAGTTCCGCGGGAGTTCAAGAGACCCAGTACTTC.

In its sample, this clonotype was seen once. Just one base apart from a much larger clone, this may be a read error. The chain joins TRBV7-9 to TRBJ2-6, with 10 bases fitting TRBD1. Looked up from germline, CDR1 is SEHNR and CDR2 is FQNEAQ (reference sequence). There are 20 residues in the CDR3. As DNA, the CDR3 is TGTGCCAGCAGCAAAGACCCGGACAGGGGGTTTTTTTCTGGGGCCAACGTCCTGGCTTTC. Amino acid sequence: CASSKDPDRGFFSGANVLAF.

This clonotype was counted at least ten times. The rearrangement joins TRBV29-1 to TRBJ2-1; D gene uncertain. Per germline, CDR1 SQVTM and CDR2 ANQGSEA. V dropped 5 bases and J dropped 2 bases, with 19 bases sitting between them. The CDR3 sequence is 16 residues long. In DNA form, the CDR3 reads TGCAGCGTTCACGACTCGAATTACCCTCCCTACAATGAGCAGTTCTTC. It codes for CSVHDSNYPPYNEQFF.

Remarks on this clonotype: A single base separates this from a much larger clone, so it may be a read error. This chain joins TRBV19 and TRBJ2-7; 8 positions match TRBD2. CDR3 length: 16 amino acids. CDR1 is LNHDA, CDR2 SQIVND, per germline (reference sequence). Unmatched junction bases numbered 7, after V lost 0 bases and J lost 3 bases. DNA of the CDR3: TGTGCCAGTAGTATAGATACTAGCGGACCCTTCTACGAGCAGTACTTC. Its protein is CASSIDTSGPFYEQYF.

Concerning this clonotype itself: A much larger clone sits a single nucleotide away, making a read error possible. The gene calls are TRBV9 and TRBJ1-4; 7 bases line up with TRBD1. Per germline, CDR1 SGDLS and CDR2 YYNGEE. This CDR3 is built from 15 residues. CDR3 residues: CASSAGQVTNEKLVF. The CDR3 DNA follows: TGTGCCAGCAGCGCCGGACAGGTGACTAATGAAAAACTGGTTTTT.

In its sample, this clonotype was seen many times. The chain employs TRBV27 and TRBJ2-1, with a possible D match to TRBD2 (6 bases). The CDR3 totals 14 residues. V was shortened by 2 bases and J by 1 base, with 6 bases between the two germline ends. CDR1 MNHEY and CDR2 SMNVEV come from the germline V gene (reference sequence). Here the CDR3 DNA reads TGTGCCAGCAGTTTAGCGGGGTCCTACAATGAGCAGTTCTTC. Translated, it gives CASSLAGSYNEQFF.

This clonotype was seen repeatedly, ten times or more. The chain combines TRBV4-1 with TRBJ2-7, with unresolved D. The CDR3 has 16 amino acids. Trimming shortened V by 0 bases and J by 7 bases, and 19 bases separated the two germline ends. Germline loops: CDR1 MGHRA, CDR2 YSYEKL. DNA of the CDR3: TGCGCCAGCAGCCAAGATGTTTCACCCCCCCCCGTGGAGCAGTACTTC. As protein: CASSQDVSPPPVEQYF.

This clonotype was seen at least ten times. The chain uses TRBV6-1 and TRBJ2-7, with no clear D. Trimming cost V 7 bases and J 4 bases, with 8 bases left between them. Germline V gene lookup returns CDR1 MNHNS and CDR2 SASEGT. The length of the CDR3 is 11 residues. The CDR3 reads CASIFYYEQYF. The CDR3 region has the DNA TGTGCCAGCATTTTCTATTACGAGCAGTACTTC.